This TCR beta chain was captured in a study of molecular identifiers for immune sequencing clone quantification. With regard to this clonotype: One end of the junction varies from germline; a read error may be responsible.

In TCRdb, the PCR reads were re-called with MiXCR into one record per CDR3 protein. The sample has around 470,000 distinct CDR3 sequences, around 21% seen once. The sequence derives from a human donor in good health. Some libraries in this study had Jurkat cell RNA spiked in. Sequencing input: naive CD8+ T cells from blood, with Jurkat cell RNA spiked in. Subset described: FACS-sorted CD8+CD4-CCR7+CD45RA+ naive T cells.

The chain's CDR3 is CASNPRAYEQCF. The CDR3 DNA follows: TGTGCCAGCAATCCTCGAGCCTACGAGCAGTGCTTC. V and J are TRBV2 and TRBJ2-7, with D uncertain. The CDR3 extends over 12 amino acids. Germline V gene lookup returns CDR1 SNHLY and CDR2 FYNNEI.